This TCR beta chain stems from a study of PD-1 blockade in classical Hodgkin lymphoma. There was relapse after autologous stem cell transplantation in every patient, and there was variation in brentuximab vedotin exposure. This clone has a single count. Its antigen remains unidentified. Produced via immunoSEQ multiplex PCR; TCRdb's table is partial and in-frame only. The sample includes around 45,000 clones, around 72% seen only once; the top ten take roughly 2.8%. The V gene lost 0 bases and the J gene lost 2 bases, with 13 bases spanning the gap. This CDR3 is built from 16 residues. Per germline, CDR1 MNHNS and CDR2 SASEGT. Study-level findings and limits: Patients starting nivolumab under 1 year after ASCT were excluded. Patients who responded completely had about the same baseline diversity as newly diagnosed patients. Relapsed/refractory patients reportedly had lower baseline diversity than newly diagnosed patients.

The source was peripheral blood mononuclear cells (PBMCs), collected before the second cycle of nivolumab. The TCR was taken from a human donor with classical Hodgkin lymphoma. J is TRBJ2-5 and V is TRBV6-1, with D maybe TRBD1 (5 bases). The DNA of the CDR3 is TGTGCCAGCAGTGAAGCGGGTAGGGGATGGCAAGAGACCCAGTACTTC. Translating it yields CASSEAGRGWQETQYF.